Here is one T cell receptor beta chain with its context. The sample has other DNA sequences that encode this CDR3 too. This specimen comes from a study of T cell responses to AZD1222 COVID-19 vaccine. The CDR3 extends over 14 amino acids. With V trimmed by 3 bases and J by 3 bases, 1 base remained unmatched. Germline V gives CDR1 KGHSH, CDR2 LQKENI. The data were produced by immunoSEQ multiplex PCR, yet TCRdb's version contains in-frame clones alone and is incomplete. In the table there are 80,000 to 100,000 clones, under 95% of which are singletons. This TCR was sampled from an adult who received the AZD1222 COVID-19 vaccine. The chain joins TRBV18 to TRBJ1-3; 8 nucleotides agree with TRBD1. The specimen was peripheral blood, collected 28 days after the second AZD1222 dose. The chain's CDR3 is CASSPDRVGNTIYF. In DNA, the CDR3 is TGTGCCAGCTCACCGGACAGGGTTGGAAACACCATATATTTT.